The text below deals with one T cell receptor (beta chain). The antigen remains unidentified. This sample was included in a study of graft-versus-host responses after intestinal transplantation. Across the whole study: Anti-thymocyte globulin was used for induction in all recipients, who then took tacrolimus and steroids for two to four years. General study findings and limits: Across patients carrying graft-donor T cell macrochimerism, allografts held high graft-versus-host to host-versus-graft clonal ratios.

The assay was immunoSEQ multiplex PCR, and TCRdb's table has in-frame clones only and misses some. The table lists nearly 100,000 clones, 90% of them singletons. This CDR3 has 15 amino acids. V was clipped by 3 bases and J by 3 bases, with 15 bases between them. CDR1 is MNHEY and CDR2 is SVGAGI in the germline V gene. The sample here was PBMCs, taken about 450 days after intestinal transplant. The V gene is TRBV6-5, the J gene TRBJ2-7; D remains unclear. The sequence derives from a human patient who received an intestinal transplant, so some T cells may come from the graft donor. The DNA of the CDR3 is TGTGCCAGCAGTTATCAGGCGGATTGGTTCTACGAGCAGTACTTC. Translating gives CASSYQADWFYEQYF.